This TCR beta chain was documented in a study of cytomegalovirus exposure and HLA in healthy donors. The study's findings and limits: In vitro data verified three CMV-associated chains as specific for CMV antigens. The majority of TCR sequences were rare, yet some public TCRs appeared in many donors.

TCRdb keeps only in-frame clones here, not all; method: immunoSEQ multiplex PCR. The sample holds around 130,000 clones, around nine tenths seen once. Remarks on this clone: The antigen is not known. A read error may account for a junction end that differs from germline.

The donors were part of the validation cohort, which consisted of roughly 110 subjects and was separate from the first cohort of 670 or so subjects. This TCR derives from a man under 40 in good health and CMV-seronegative. The material sequenced was PBMCs.

CDR3 amino acids: CASSPDRSAYRYTF. The CDR3 bases are TGTGCCAGCAGCCCCGACAGGTCAGCCTATCGCTACACCTTC. The rearrangement links TRBV6-5 to TRBJ1-2; D is possibly TRBD1 (6 bases). Germline V gene lookup returns CDR1 MNHEY and CDR2 SVGAGI. The CDR3 spans 14 residues.